The rows below give T cell receptor beta chains drawn from one sample of a study of blood T cell repertoires in COVID-19. Sequenced by immunoSEQ multiplex PCR; TCRdb stores in-frame clones only, minus some. Of about 94,000 clones in the sample, more than 75% are singletons; the top ten hold approximately 4.4%. Sample: peripheral blood. The source is a woman aged 80 or over with acute or convalescent COVID-19. Each CDR3 is given with its conserved first and last residue. Each record gives: CDR3 length, V gene, J gene, CDR3 protein.

12	TRBV6-1	TRBJ2-1	CASSVGGDEQFF
17	TRBV9	TRBJ2-1	CASSDVSTGTGITGQFF
16	TRBV7-6	TRBJ1-1	CASSRTSGRGIAEAFF
17	TRBV7-2	TRBJ1-5	CASSLVGTQGGNQPQHF
15	TRBV10-3	TRBJ2-5	CAISFGLAGDETQYF
14	TRBV19	TRBJ1-5	CASKYRANNQPQHF
14	TRBV7-9	TRBJ2-7	CASSPRLLPYEQYF
18	TRBV5-1	TRBJ2-5	CASSLGPSGGAVQETQYF
13	TRBV2	TRBJ2-5	CASSKTLGTGINF
16	TRBV12-5	TRBJ1-2	CASGLRPGLPFYGYTF
12	TRBV30	TRBJ1-1	CAWTEGGDEAFF
17	TRBV5-6	TRBJ2-3	CASSPIPLGLVADTQYF
15	TRBV5-4	TRBJ2-1	CASSPQRGGANEQFF
16	TRBV6-1	TRBJ2-1	CASSATPTSSYNEQFF
13	TRBV6-2/TRBV6-3	TRBJ1-5	CASSGQANQPQHF
14	TRBV6-5	TRBJ1-3	CASKTFRQGNTIYF
15	TRBV6-5	TRBJ2-1	CASSYFRGSYNEQFF
16	TRBV30	TRBJ2-7	CAWSPALGGLSGEQYF
18	TRBV19	TRBJ1-4	CASSSGRDRGLRNEKLFF
13	TRBV15	TRBJ1-5	CATSRQANQPQHF
14	TRBV5-1	TRBJ2-2	CASSWGVNTGELFF
15	TRBV27	TRBJ1-6	CASSAPGQGNSPLHF
16	TRBV6-6	TRBJ2-1	CASINLARSSYNEQFF
16	TRBV5-1	TRBJ1-3	CASSSRPGLSGNTIYF
16	TRBV5-1	TRBJ2-1	CASSFSLPSIRNEQFF
14	TRBV6-1	TRBJ1-2	CASSDRGRMYGYTF
16	TRBV5-5	TRBJ1-5	CASSSGGGGPGQPQHF
13	TRBV11-3	TRBJ1-1	CASSYGGNTEAFF
14	TRBV6-4	TRBJ1-6	CASSPDSYNSPLHF
16	TRBV11-2	TRBJ2-3	CASTPSSTDGTDTQYF
13	TRBV2	TRBJ1-5	CASSRQVNQPQHF
17	TRBV2	TRBJ1-1	CASSESSTGILNTEAFF
13	TRBV7-2	TRBJ2-3	CASSLGPADTQYF
14	TRBV6-5	TRBJ1-4	CASSYNRINEKLFF
15	TRBV15	TRBJ1-3	CATSRVGLSGNTIYF
14	TRBV1	TRBJ2-3	CTSSCGPGGDTQYF
15	TRBV5-1	TRBJ1-1	CASNDREGLNTEAFF
12	TRBV7-7	TRBJ2-2	CASSLNTGELFF
14	TRBV4-1	TRBJ1-1	CASKGLLRGTEAFF
14	TRBV19	TRBJ2-3	CASKSGRSPDTQYF
14	TRBV20-1	TRBJ1-1	CSASQGAPNTEAFF
15	TRBV9	TRBJ2-1	CASSVATAGYNEQFF
14	TRBV9	TRBJ2-3	CASSTRDSSDTQYF
15	TRBV5-1	TRBJ2-2	CASRVAGGHTGELFF
18	TRBV5-4	TRBJ2-3	CASSPPGLAGGGTDTQYF
17	TRBV19	TRBJ2-1	CASSTPGTSRLYNEQFF
13	TRBV27	TRBJ1-2	CASSFTMFDGYTF
16	TRBV29-1	TRBJ1-4	CSLPGFLLLTNEKLFF
14	TRBV2	TRBJ2-7	CASSDQDKAYEQYF
14	TRBV19	TRBJ1-3	CASRSQGSGNTIYF
13	TRBV6-1	TRBJ2-5	CASGAAIQETQYF
14	TRBV7-9	TRBJ1-3	CASSSAPSGNTIYF
14	TRBV24-1	TRBJ1-2	CATSDSGTDYGYTF
11	TRBV20-1	TRBJ2-7	CSAKQGWEQYF